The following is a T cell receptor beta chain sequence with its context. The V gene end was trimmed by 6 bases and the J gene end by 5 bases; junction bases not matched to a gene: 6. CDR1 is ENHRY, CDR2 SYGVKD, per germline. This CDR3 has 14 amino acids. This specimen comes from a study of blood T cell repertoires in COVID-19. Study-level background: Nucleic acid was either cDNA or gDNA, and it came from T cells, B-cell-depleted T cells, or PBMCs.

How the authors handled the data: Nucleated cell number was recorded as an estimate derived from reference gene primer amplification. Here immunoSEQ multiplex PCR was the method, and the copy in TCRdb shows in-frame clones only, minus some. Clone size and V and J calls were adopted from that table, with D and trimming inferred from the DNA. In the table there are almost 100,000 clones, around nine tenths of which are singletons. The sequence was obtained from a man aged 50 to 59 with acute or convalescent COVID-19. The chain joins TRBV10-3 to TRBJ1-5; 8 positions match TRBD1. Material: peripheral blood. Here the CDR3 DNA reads TGTGCCATCAGGTCGGACAGGGTCGATCAGCCCCAGCATTTT. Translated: CAIRSDRVDQPQHF.